These T cell receptor beta chains were read from a single sample in a study of graft-versus-host responses after intestinal transplantation. Libraries were prepared by immunoSEQ multiplex PCR; TCRdb keeps only in-frame clonotypes and omits some of them. The table shows some 9,300 clones, with under 95% occurring only once. The specimen comprised PBMCs, sampled roughly 44 days after intestinal transplant. The receptor set was obtained from a human patient who received an intestinal transplant, so some T cells may come from the graft donor. Each CDR3 is given with its conserved first and last residue. A D gene is named only where the DNA matches it firmly. Expanded clones get a size class; other rows say once, few or many, or leave the size out.

j_gene | v_gene | d_gene | abundance | CDR3nt | CDR3aa
TRBJ2-1 | TRBV5-4 | . | . | TGTGCCAGCAGGGTTGAGGTGGGGGTTTACAATGAGCAGTTCTTC | CASRVEVGVYNEQFF
TRBJ1-2 | TRBV25-1 | TRBD1 | . | TGTGCCAGCAGTGGCGCCGGGACAGAAGGGATATATGGCTACACCTTC | CASSGAGTEGIYGYTF
TRBJ1-2 | TRBV14 | TRBD1 | . | TGTGCCAGCAGCGCTGGACAGGGAGAGGAGGACACCTTC | CASSAGQGEEDTF
TRBJ1-3 | TRBV14 | . | . | TGTGCCAGCAGCCAAGGGGGGGGATTCTCTGGAAACACCATATATTTT | CASSQGGGFSGNTIYF
TRBJ1-6 | TRBV6-5 | . | . | TGTGCCAGCAGTAGAAGGGCCGATAATTCACCCCTCCACTTT | CASSRRADNSPLHF
TRBJ2-1 | TRBV4-1 | TRBD1 | . | TGCGCCAGCAGCCAAGAGCCGGGACAGGGTGTGGATGAGCAGTTCTTC | CASSQEPGQGVDEQFF
TRBJ2-7 | TRBV7-6 | TRBD1 | . | TGTGCCAGCAGCTTAGGGACAGGAGGAACCTACGAGCAGTACTTC | CASSLGTGGTYEQYF
TRBJ2-5 | TRBV23-1 | . | . | TGCGCCAGCAGTCAAATGTCAGACAGGCAAGAGACCCAGTACTTC | CASSQMSDRQETQYF
TRBJ1-6 | TRBV6-4 | . | large | TGTGCCAGCAGTGACAGGGATAATTCACCCCTCCACTTT | CASSDRDNSPLHF
TRBJ2-2 | TRBV2 | TRBD2 | . | TGTGCCAGCAGTGATGGGGAGCTAGCGGGGATCGTCACCGGGGAGCTGTTTTTT | CASSDGELAGIVTGELFF
TRBJ1-2 | TRBV7-6 | TRBD1 | . | TGTGCCAGCAGCTTAGCGGACAGGGGATTAGGTGGCTACACCTTC | CASSLADRGLGGYTF
TRBJ2-1 | TRBV27 | . | . | TGTGCCAGCAGTTTTAAGCCATTCAATGAGCAGTTCTTC | CASSFKPFNEQFF
TRBJ1-5 | TRBV12-5 | . | . | TGTGCTAGTGGTTTGTTACAGGGAGGTTATCAGCCCCAGCATTTT | CASGLLQGGYQPQHF
TRBJ1-5 | TRBV6-5 | . | . | TGTGCCAGCAGTTATGGGGATAGCAATCAGCCCCAGCATTTT | CASSYGDSNQPQHF
TRBJ1-1 | TRBV4-1 | . | . | TGCGCCAGCAGCTCCCTGGTTGGGGGAACCACTGAAGCTTTCTTT | CASSSLVGGTTEAFF
TRBJ2-7 | TRBV28 | . | . | TGTGCCAGCAGTTATTCTGGTTTCGGCTACGAGCAGTACTTC | CASSYSGFGYEQYF
TRBJ1-6 | TRBV10-3 | . | once | TGTGCCATCAGTCCTTTTGAGAGCTCCTATAATTCACCCCTCCACTTT | CAISPFESSYNSPLHF
TRBJ1-6 | TRBV7-2 | . | . | TGTGCCAGCAGCGCCCTCCCTGGGGGTAATTCACCCCTCCACTTT | CASSALPGGNSPLHF
TRBJ2-3 | TRBV7-7 | TRBD1 | . | TGTGCCAGCAGCCCGGACAGGGGGACAGATACGCAGTATTTT | CASSPDRGTDTQYF
TRBJ2-1 | TRBV6-5 | TRBD2 | . | TGTGCCAGCAGTTACTCTATGACTAGCGGGGAGGATGAGCAGTTCTTC | CASSYSMTSGEDEQFF
TRBJ2-1 | TRBV19 | . | . | TGTGCCAGTAGTATTGCAATCGATGAGCAGTTCTTC | CASSIAIDEQFF
TRBJ1-1 | TRBV18 | . | . | TGTGCCAGCTCACCAAGGGGGACGGCAAACACTGAAGCTTTCTTT | CASSPRGTANTEAFF
TRBJ1-2 | TRBV6-6 | . | . | TGTGCCAGCAGTTACCCCACAGGAGCTAACTATGGCTACACCTTC | CASSYPTGANYGYTF
TRBJ1-2 | TRBV6-5 | . | . | TGTGCCAGCAGTTACGGGGCAGCCAGCCCCGGCTACACCTTC | CASSYGAASPGYTF
TRBJ2-3 | TRBV7-9 | . | . | TGTGCCAGCAGCCGCTTGGGCGATACGCAGTATTTT | CASSRLGDTQYF
TRBJ2-1 | TRBV21-1 | . | once | TGTGCCAGCAGCACTAAGACCGGGACAGCAATCAATGAGCAGTTCTTC | CASSTKTGTAINEQFF
TRBJ2-5 | TRBV6-1 | . | . | TGTGCCAGCAGTGATTTGGGGGGAGTAGAGACCCAGTACTTC | CASSDLGGVETQYF
TRBJ2-5 | TRBV29-1 | TRBD2 | . | TGCAGCGTTGAAGAGTGGGGACTAGCGGGAGCATGGGAGACCCAGTACTTC | CSVEEWGLAGAWETQYF
TRBJ2-1 | TRBV7-3 | . | . | TGTGCCAGCAGCTTAGGTTGGGGGGGCGACAATGAGCAGTTCTTC | CASSLGWGGDNEQFF
TRBJ1-3 | TRBV28 | . | . | TGTGCCAGCAGTTCGCCCGGGACACCCGGAAACACCATATATTTT | CASSSPGTPGNTIYF
TRBJ2-5 | TRBV19 | . | . | TGTGCCAGTAGTATTGGACGGCAAGAGACCCAGTACTTC | CASSIGRQETQYF
TRBJ2-1 | TRBV18 | . | . | TGTGCCAGCTCACCTCTTGTGCCTGGCTCCTACAATGAGCAGTTCTTC | CASSPLVPGSYNEQFF
TRBJ1-3 | TRBV7-6 | . | . | TGTGCCAGCAGCCCGCGCCGCTCTGGAAACACCATATATTTT | CASSPRRSGNTIYF
TRBJ2-1 | TRBV13 | TRBD2 | . | TGTGCCAGCAGCTTAGGCCTAGCGGGAGCCCACAATGAGCAGTTCTTC | CASSLGLAGAHNEQFF
TRBJ2-2 | TRBV13 | TRBD2 | . | TGTGCCAGCAGTTCGGACCTAGCGGGGCTAGCGAACACCGGGGAGCTGTTTTTT | CASSSDLAGLANTGELFF
TRBJ2-3 | TRBV15 | TRBD2 | . | TGTGCCACCAGCAGAGAGGAGGCTAGCGGGAGACCCCCCACAGATACGCAGTATTTT | CATSREEASGRPPTDTQYF
TRBJ1-2 | TRBV30 | . | . | TGTGCCTGGAGTGTGGAGTTCTATGGCTACACCTTC | CAWSVEFYGYTF
TRBJ1-1 | TRBV11-2 | . | few | TGTGCCAGCAGCCCGTGGGATTTTGGGCAGGCGAACACTGAAGCTTTCTTT | CASSPWDFGQANTEAFF
TRBJ1-1 | TRBV11-2 | . | once | TGTGCCAGCAGCCTAGACGGACTCAGCCCTGAAGCTTTCTTT | CASSLDGLSPEAFF
TRBJ2-7 | TRBV29-1 | TRBD2 | . | TGCAGCGTTTCGGTCGGAGCGGGGACTGCCTACGAGCAGTACTTC | CSVSVGAGTAYEQYF
TRBJ2-1 | TRBV28 | . | . | TGTGCCAGCAGTTTAGAGGTCCTGGTCGGGCAGTTCTTC | CASSLEVLVGQFF
TRBJ2-2 | TRBV6-1 | . | . | TGTGCCAGCAGAAACAGGGTTAGGGGCCTGGAGCTGTTTTTT | CASRNRVRGLELFF
TRBJ2-2 | TRBV27 | . | . | TGTGCCAGCAGTGGAGGGGGATACACCGGGGAGCTGTTTTTT | CASSGGGYTGELFF
TRBJ2-7 | TRBV11-2 | . | . | TGTGCCAGCAGCTTGACTAGCTCCTACGAGCAGTACTTC | CASSLTSSYEQYF
TRBJ2-7 | TRBV2 | . | . | TGTGCCAGCAGTGCGGGGCAGGCCCCCCAATACGAGCAGTACTTC | CASSAGQAPQYEQYF
TRBJ2-4 | TRBV2 | . | once | TGTGCCAGCAGTGAAACGGGAGAAGACATTCAGTACTTC | CASSETGEDIQYF
TRBJ2-7 | TRBV7-9 | TRBD1 | . | TGTGCCAGCAGCTCCACAGGGGGGCTGGCCCCGTTCTACGAGCAGTACTTC | CASSSTGGLAPFYEQYF
TRBJ2-7 | TRBV27 | . | once | TGTGCCAGCAGTTCCGGGACCTCCTACGAGCAGTACTTC | CASSSGTSYEQYF
TRBJ2-3 | TRBV28 | TRBD2 | once | TGTGCCAGCAGGGACGGACTAGCGGGGGGCACAGATACGCAGTATTTT | CASRDGLAGGTDTQYF
TRBJ1-2 | TRBV9 | TRBD1 | . | TGTGCCAGCAGCGCATGGGACAGGGATGGCTACACCTTC | CASSAWDRDGYTF